This entry lists 13 T cell receptor beta chains sequenced from one sample in a study of T cell repertoires in cytomegalovirus infection. TCRdb independently ran MiXCR on the reads; one entry per CDR3 protein. The profile shows over 100,000 distinct CDR3 sequences, roughly 30% of them singletons. Their antigen targets remain unknown. The source material was CD8+ T cells from cultured PBMCs, sampled from culture after CMV antigen stimulation. These receptor sequences come from a human donor in good health (CMV status not recorded). Some clones in this sample may be carry-over from other donors' samples.

This clonotype was observed a few times. The chain carries TRBV27 and TRBJ2-6; D uncertain. The length of the CDR3 is 15 residues. In germline, CDR1 is MNHEY, CDR2 SMNVEV (reference sequence). V was trimmed by 3 bases and J by 1 base, leaving 7 bases between them. The CDR3 nucleotides read TGTGCCAGCAGTTTGATCCTGTCTGGGGCCAACGTCCTGACTTTC. Translation gives CASSLILSGANVLTF.

V and J are TRBV10-3 and TRBJ2-7, with 7 bases identical to TRBD1. The trim removed 6 bases at V and 0 bases at J, leaving 5 bases unmatched. CDR1 is ENHRY, CDR2 SYGVKD, per germline. The CDR3 covers 14 residues. The CDR3 nucleotides are TGTGCCATCAGCTCAGGGACAGCCTCCTACGAGCAGTACTTC. Amino acid sequence: CAISSGTASYEQYF.

This clonotype showed up just a few times. The chain recombines TRBV7-4 with TRBJ1-2; TRBD1 is a possible D gene (6 bases). The CDR3 is 15 residues long. The germline V and J ends were trimmed by 1 base and 3 bases, with 12 bases remaining between them. The V gene's germline CDR1 is SGHVT and CDR2 SQSDAQ. CDR3 region: CASSLVSGADYGYTF. The CDR3 DNA sequence: TGTGCCAGCAGCTTAGTTTCAGGGGCGGACTATGGCTACACCTTC. Drawing the rest from reference TRBV7-4 and TRBJ1-2, the complete variable domain is GAGVSQSPRYKVAKRGRDVALRCDSISGHVTLYWYRQTLGQGSEVLTYSQSDAQRDKSGRPSGRFSAERPERSVSTLKIQRTEQGDSAVYLCASSLVSGADYGYTFGSGTRLTVV.

This clonotype showed up just a few times. V gene TRBV5-4 combines with J gene TRBJ1-1, with D hard to call. This CDR3 contains 15 residues. Germline V gene data show CDR1 as SGHNT and CDR2 as YYREEE (reference sequence). V was clipped by 3 bases and J by 1 base, with 13 bases between them. The CDR3 bases are TGTGCCAGCAGCTCCCCGGAGCAGCGGAACACTGAAGCTTTCTTT. Its translation: CASSSPEQRNTEAFF.

This clonotype was counted a few times. The chain employs TRBV2 and TRBJ1-1; D remains unclear. The CDR3 extends over 15 amino acids. Per germline, CDR1 SNHLY and CDR2 FYNNEI. V shed 1 base and J shed 1 base, with 10 bases lying between them. The CDR3 loop reads CASSEVRTPNTEAFF. The CDR3 nucleotides are TGTGCCAGCAGTGAAGTTCGGACGCCGAACACTGAAGCTTTCTTT. Supplemented by reference TRBV2 and TRBJ1-1, the full variable domain reads EPEVTQTPSHQVTQMGQEVILRCVPISNHLYFYWYRQILGQKVEFLVSFYNNEISEKSEIFDDQFSVERPDGSNFTLKIRSTKLEDSAMYFCASSEVRTPNTEAFFGQGTRLTVV.

The V and J genes are TRBV4-1 and TRBJ1-5, with 7 bases lining up with TRBD1. V was pared by 1 base and J by 5 bases, with 8 bases of the junction left unmatched. CDR1 MGHRA and CDR2 YSYEKL come from the germline V gene. CDR3 size: 16 residues. This CDR3 is CASSQVWGGGDQPQHF. The DNA for the CDR3 is TGCGCCAGCAGCCAAGTGTGGGGAGGGGGCGATCAGCCCCAGCATTTT.

The gene calls are TRBV6-2 or TRBV6-3 and TRBJ2-1, with TRBD1 identical over 9 bases. Looked up from germline, CDR1 is MNHEY and CDR2 is SVGEGT. The trim removed 7 bases at V and 0 bases at J, leaving 7 bases unmatched. The length of the CDR3 is 16 residues. CDR3 sequence: CASMEQGAGSYNEQFF. In DNA, the CDR3 is TGTGCCAGCATGGAACAGGGGGCTGGCTCCTACAATGAGCAGTTCTTC.

This clonotype came up a few times. The genes are TRBV12-5 and TRBJ2-6; D unclear. This CDR3 has 16 amino acids. CDR1 is LGHNT and CDR2 is FRNRAP in the germline V gene. Between the trimmed V and J ends, which lost 0 bases and 1 base, there was a span of 7 bases. The CDR3 coding sequence is TGTGCTAGTGGTTTGGTAGACGGTTCTGGGGCCAACGTCCTGACTTTC. Its translation is CASGLVDGSGANVLTF.

The J gene is TRBJ2-1, the V gene TRBV28; TRBD1 agrees at 7 bases. V lost 5 bases, J lost 2 bases, and 6 bases stayed unmatched. The germline CDR1 and CDR2 sequences are MDHEN and SYDVKM. The CDR3 is 15 residues long. CDR3 nucleotides: TGTGCCAGCAGTACAGGGGAGATGGCCTACAATGAGCAGTTCTTC. Translation gives CASSTGEMAYNEQFF.

The chain links TRBV7-9 to TRBJ1-4, with D possibly being TRBD1 (5 bases). The V end was cut by 5 bases, the J end by 5 bases, with 12 bases between. This CDR3 has 14 residues. Germline V gives CDR1 SEHNR, CDR2 FQNEAQ (reference sequence). The CDR3 DNA follows: TGTGCCAGCAGCCCCGGCAGGGAGAATGAAAAACTGTTTTTT. It encodes CASSPGRENEKLFF.

The chain recombines TRBV7-2 with TRBJ2-3; D is possibly TRBD2 (6 bases). This CDR3 has 15 residues. Germline assignment: CDR1 SGHTA and CDR2 FQGNSA. V lost 5 bases to trimming and J lost 1 base, with 13 bases between them. The CDR3 is CASSHRDFRTDTQYF. CDR3 DNA: TGTGCCAGCAGCCACCGGGACTTCCGCACAGATACGCAGTATTTT. The complete variable domain, with remaining parts taken from reference TRBV7-2 and TRBJ2-3, reads GAGVSQSPSNKVTEKGKDVELRCDPISGHTALYWYRQSLGQGLEFLIYFQGNSAPDKSGLPSDRFSAERTGGSVSTLTIQRTQQEDSAVYLCASSHRDFRTDTQYFGPGTRLTVL.

This rearrangement joins TRBV12-3 or TRBV12-4 to TRBJ2-2; 9 bases are a match to TRBD2. V was pared by 6 bases and J by 4 bases, with 9 bases of the junction left unmatched. The CDR3 is 16 residues long. The chain's CDR3 is CASSPSGGHPTGELFF. The CDR3 coding sequence is TGTGCCAGCAGCCCAAGCGGGGGGCACCCCACCGGGGAGCTGTTTTTT.

This chain connects TRBV28 to TRBJ1-5; unclear D gene. This CDR3 has 15 residues. The germline V and J ends were trimmed by 2 bases and 2 bases, with 10 bases remaining between them. Germline V gives CDR1 MDHEN, CDR2 SYDVKM. The CDR3 DNA follows: TGTGCCAGCAGTTTACGAGGGTTCGGCAATCAGCCCCAGCATTTT. Its translation is CASSLRGFGNQPQHF.